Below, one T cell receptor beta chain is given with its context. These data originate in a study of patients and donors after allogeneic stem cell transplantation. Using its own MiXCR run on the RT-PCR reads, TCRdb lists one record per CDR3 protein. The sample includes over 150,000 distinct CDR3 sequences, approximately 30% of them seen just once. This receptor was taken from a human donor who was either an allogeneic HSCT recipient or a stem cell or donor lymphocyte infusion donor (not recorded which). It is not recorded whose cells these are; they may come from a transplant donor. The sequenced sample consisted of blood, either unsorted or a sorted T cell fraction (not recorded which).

The CDR3: CAISVLAYEQYF. The CDR3 nucleotides read TGTGCCATCAGTGTCCTAGCCTACGAGCAGTACTTC. V usage is TRBV10-3 and J usage is TRBJ2-7; D gene uncertain. Deletions cut 4 bases from V and 2 bases from J, with 6 bases between. This CDR3 contains 12 residues. Germline CDR1 reads ENHRY; CDR2 reads SYGVKD.